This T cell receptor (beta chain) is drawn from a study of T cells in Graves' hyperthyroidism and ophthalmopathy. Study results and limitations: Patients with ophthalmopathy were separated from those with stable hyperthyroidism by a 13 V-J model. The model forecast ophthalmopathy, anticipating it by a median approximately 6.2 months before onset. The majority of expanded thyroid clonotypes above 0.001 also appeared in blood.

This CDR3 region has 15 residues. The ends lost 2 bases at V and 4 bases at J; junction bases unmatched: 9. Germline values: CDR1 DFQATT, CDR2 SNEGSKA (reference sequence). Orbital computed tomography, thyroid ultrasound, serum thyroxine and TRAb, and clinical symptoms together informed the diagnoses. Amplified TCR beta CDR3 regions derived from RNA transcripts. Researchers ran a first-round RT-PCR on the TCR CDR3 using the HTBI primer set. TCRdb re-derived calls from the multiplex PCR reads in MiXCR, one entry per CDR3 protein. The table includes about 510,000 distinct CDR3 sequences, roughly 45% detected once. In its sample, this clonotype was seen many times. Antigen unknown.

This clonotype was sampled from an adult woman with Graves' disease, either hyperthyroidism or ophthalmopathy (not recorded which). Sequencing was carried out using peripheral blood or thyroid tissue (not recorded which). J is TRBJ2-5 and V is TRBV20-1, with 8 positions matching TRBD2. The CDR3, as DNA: TGCAGTGCTAGACGGAGGCCTAGCGGGTTAGAGACCCAGTACTTC. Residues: CSARRRPSGLETQYF.